This T cell receptor beta chain stems from a study of cytomegalovirus exposure and HLA in healthy donors. The primer mix had 60 Vbeta and 13 Jbeta primers. Sequencing was performed with immunoSEQ multiplex PCR; in TCRdb, only in-frame clones are kept and a portion is missing. This table has fewer than 85,000 clones, over 60% appearing once. Germline CDR1 and CDR2: MNHEY and SVGAGI. The CDR3 covers 14 residues. V lost 6 bases to trimming and J lost 0 bases, with 11 bases between them. The chain carries TRBV6-5 and TRBJ1-1; D ambiguous. This receptor was taken from a woman aged 40 to 50 in good health and CMV-seropositive. Sequenced sample: PBMCs. The CDR3 reads CASRPDMVNTEAFF. In DNA form, the CDR3 reads TGTGCCAGCAGGCCTGACATGGTGAACACTGAAGCTTTCTTT.